Below are 14 T cell receptor beta chains sequenced from a single sample in a study of T cell repertoires in aging, cancer and after chemotherapy. Amplification of TCR beta used genomic DNA extracted from peripheral blood. A mixed TRB-A/B primer pool amplified rearranged TRB by multiplex touch-down PCR. In TCRdb, the multiplex PCR reads were re-called with MiXCR into one record per CDR3 protein. The sample includes 9,000 to 13,000 distinct CDR3 sequences, less than 35% seen only once; the top ten take over 15%. Sequences were obtained from blood. The receptors here all came from a human donor in good health. The donor label of this sample is uncertain.

In this sample, this clonotype is medium-sized. The chain links TRBV19 to TRBJ2-1; 11 nucleotides line up with TRBD2. CDR1 and CDR2 (germline): LNHDA, SQIVND (reference sequence). Trimming at V came to 8 bases and at J to 7 bases, leaving 7 bases not matched to a gene. CDR3 length: 14 residues. The CDR3 nucleotides are TGTGCCAGTGGGAGCCTAGCGGGGGGAAATGAGCAGTTCTTC. Amino acids: CASGSLAGGNEQFF.

The table lists this clonotype with a few counts. This rearrangement joins TRBV10-3 to TRBJ1-6; D remains ambiguous. The length of the CDR3 is 14 residues. Germline CDR1 ENHRY, CDR2 SYGVKD. V was pared by 6 bases and J by 5 bases, with 11 bases between. The CDR3 sequence: CAIRPTADNSPLHF. CDR3 DNA sequence: TGTGCCATCAGGCCTACGGCCGATAATTCACCCCTCCACTTT.

This clonotype was detected a few times. The V and J genes are TRBV6-6 and TRBJ2-5; D possibly corresponds to TRBD1 (5 bases). Germline V gene sequence: CDR1 MNHNY, CDR2 SVGAGI (reference sequence). Trimming shortened V by 5 bases and J by 2 bases, and 12 bases separated the two germline ends. The CDR3 consists of 14 residues. This CDR3 reads CASSQLRVQETQYF. In DNA, the CDR3 is TGTGCCAGCAGTCAGCTCAGGGTACAAGAGACCCAGTACTTC.

In its sample, this clonotype ranks as medium-sized. The rearrangement links TRBV6-5 to TRBJ1-1, with a tentative D call TRBD1 (6 bases). Trimming removed 5 bases from V and 3 bases from J, with 13 bases in between. Germline lookup yields CDR1 MNHEY and CDR2 SVGAGI. The CDR3 is made up of 14 amino acids. CDR3: CASSDRLRDTEAFF. The CDR3 DNA is TGTGCCAGCAGTGACAGGCTCCGAGACACTGAAGCTTTCTTT.

The count of this clonotype is one. One junction end disagrees with the germline gene, perhaps due to a read error. This rearrangement joins TRBV28 to TRBJ2-1, with TRBD2 matching over 7 bases. Germline V gene sequence: CDR1 MDHEN, CDR2 SYDVKM. The CDR3 runs 15 residues. The DNA for the CDR3 is TGTGCCACCAGTGCCCCTTCGCCAGCGGGGAGTGAGCAGTTCTTC. This translates into CATSAPSPAGSEQFF. Full variable domain (remainder filled in from reference TRBV28 and TRBJ2-1): DVKVTQSSRYLVKRTGEKVFLECVQDMDHENMFWYRQDPGLGLRLIYFSYDVKMKEKGDIPEGYSVSREKKERFSLILESASTNQTSMYLCATSAPSPAGSEQFFGPGTRLTVL.

The V call is TRBV19, the J call TRBJ2-1; the match to TRBD2 covers 10 bases. The J segment lost 9 bases and the V segment lost 9 bases, leaving 8 bases of the junction unmatched. CDR1 and CDR2 (germline): LNHDA, SQIVND (reference sequence). The CDR3 spans 13 residues. CDR3 sequence reads: CASSPQREGEQFF. CDR3 coding DNA: TGTGCCAGCAGCCCCCAGCGGGAGGGTGAGCAGTTCTTC.

The chain recombines TRBV18 with TRBJ2-5; 9 bases match TRBD1. V dropped 6 bases and J dropped 4; count of bases not matched to a gene: 6. The CDR3 is made up of 14 amino acids. CDR1 is KGHSH and CDR2 is LQKENI in the germline V gene. CDR3 coding DNA: TGTGCCAGCTCTACGGGACAGGGAGGAGAGACCCAGTACTTC. Protein: CASSTGQGGETQYF.

This clonotype turned up a few times. The V gene is TRBV19, the J gene TRBJ2-7; tentative D call: TRBD1 (6 bases). Per germline, CDR1 LNHDA and CDR2 SQIVND (reference sequence). The CDR3 runs 13 residues. V lost 4 bases and J 0 bases, leaving 7 bases between the germline ends. The DNA for the CDR3 is TGTGCCAGTAGTACGGACAGCTCCTACGAGCAGTACTTC. Translating it yields CASSTDSSYEQYF. The whole variable domain, remainder taken from reference TRBV19 and TRBJ2-7, is DGGITQSPKYLFRKEGQNVTLSCEQNLNHDAMYWYRQDPGQGLRLIYYSQIVNDFQKGDIAEGYSVSREKKESFPLTVTSAQKNPTAFYLCASSTDSSYEQYFGPGTRLTVT.

The chain has TRBV11-1 and TRBJ2-7; D is unresolved. Germline CDR1 SGHAT, CDR2 FQDESV (reference sequence). The CDR3 spans 16 residues. The germline V and J ends were trimmed by 1 base and 3 bases, with 16 bases remaining between them. The CDR3 bases are TGTGCCAGCAGCTTAGGCGACGACCCACTCGGCTACGAGCAGTACTTC. It codes for CASSLGDDPLGYEQYF.

This sequence joins TRBV12-3 or TRBV12-4 and TRBJ2-1; a possible D gene is TRBD1 (6 bases). V lost 5 bases and J 0 bases, leaving 14 bases between the germline ends. The CDR3 loop spans 16 amino acids. The CDR3, as DNA: TGTGCCAGCAGTCCTTGGGACAAAGTCTCCTACAATGAGCAGTTCTTC. Translating gives CASSPWDKVSYNEQFF.

The J gene is TRBJ2-5, the V gene TRBV19; 7 bases line up with TRBD1. With 6 bases clipped from V and 4 bases from J, the junction kept 8 bases outside the gene matches. The CDR3 consists of 14 residues. Germline assignment: CDR1 LNHDA and CDR2 SQIVND (reference sequence). The CDR3 here is CASRSQGVGETQYF. The CDR3 DNA reads TGTGCCAGTAGAAGCCAGGGGGTGGGAGAGACCCAGTACTTC.

This clonotype came up a few times. The chain's CDR3 is CARSWAAYGYTF. The CDR3 nucleotides are TGTGCCAGAAGCTGGGCAGCTTATGGCTACACCTTC. The V gene is TRBV5-3, the J gene TRBJ1-2; D gene unclear. TRBV5-3 qualifies as an ORF whose function is uncertain. The CDR3 has 12 residues. V was cut by 3 bases and J by 5 bases, with 8 bases left in between.

This clonotype was observed a handful of times. The CDR3 region has the DNA TGTGCCAGTAGCGGTCCCGCAGCGCCCTACGAGCAGTACTTC. As protein: CASSGPAAPYEQYF. The rearrangement uses TRBV19 and TRBJ2-7; D not resolved. With 6 bases removed from V and 2 bases from J, the gap between germline ends came to 14 bases. This CDR3 has 14 residues. CDR1 LNHDA and CDR2 SQIVND come from the germline V gene (reference sequence).

The gene calls are TRBV27 and TRBJ2-3; no reliable D call. The length of the CDR3 is 12 residues. Germline-derived CDR1 and CDR2 are MNHEY and SMNVEV (reference sequence). V lost 4 bases to trimming and J lost 4 bases, with 6 bases between them. The CDR3 region has the DNA TGTGCCAGCAGTTCCCCCCCAGATACGCAGTATTTT. It yields the protein CASSSPPDTQYF.